Listed below are T cell receptor beta chains from one sample, sequenced in a study of molecular identifiers for immune sequencing clone quantification. One entry per CDR3 protein results from TCRdb running MiXCR on the PCR reads. The table includes about 640,000 distinct CDR3 sequences, 15% to 20% detected once. Sequenced sample: naive CD8+ T cells from blood, with Jurkat cell RNA spiked in. These receptors came from a human donor in good health. Some libraries in this study had Jurkat cell RNA spiked in. Each CDR3 is given without its conserved first and last residue. D genes are given only for firm matches.

j_call v_call d_call cdr3_aa
TRBJ1-4 TRBV12-3/TRBV12-4 - ASSPGTLGPYEKLF
TRBJ1-2 TRBV13 TRBD1 ASSLLQGNYYGYT
TRBJ2-7 TRBV6-6 - ASSYAGDEQY
TRBJ2-1 TRBV4-1 TRBD1 ASSPGDRGYEQF
TRBJ2-7 TRBV28 - ASSLQDEQY
TRBJ2-2 TRBV4-3 - ASSQVSSGSYLESNTGELF
TRBJ2-7 TRBV19 TRBD1 ASGAGQGASEQY
TRBJ2-4 TRBV29-1 - SVRGGPRSIQY
TRBJ1-5 TRBV15 TRBD1 ATSMRTGVQPQH
TRBJ2-5 TRBV4-3 TRBD2 ASSEGTSGQETQY
TRBJ2-1 TRBV7-9 TRBD1 ASWGGTGAYNEQF
TRBJ2-7 TRBV7-2 TRBD2 ASSVGLADTTYEQY
TRBJ2-5 TRBV7-2 - ASSFALSETQY
TRBJ2-3 TRBV15 - ATSRDDLGYSTDTQY
TRBJ2-7 TRBV6-1 TRBD2 ATTPMAGGLEQY
TRBJ1-4 TRBV2 TRBD1 ASSPPGQGLGTNEKLF
TRBJ2-5 TRBV27 - ASRKLHQETQY
TRBJ2-3 TRBV29-1 - SVEGGGRGATDTQY
TRBJ2-7 TRBV7-9 - ASSISGPSSHEQY
TRBJ2-3 TRBV20-1 - SAPLLKHTDTQY
TRBJ2-4 TRBV7-9 TRBD1 ASSPIQGLLAKNIQY
TRBJ1-3 TRBV25-1 - ATRGTTNSGNTIY
TRBJ2-3 TRBV12-3/TRBV12-4 TRBD2 ASSALSSGESTDTQY
TRBJ1-1 TRBV7-9 - ASRSRRGTDTEAF
TRBJ1-1 TRBV6-2/TRBV6-3 - ATITTQGLVNTEAF
TRBJ1-1 TRBV6-9 - ALGGTEAF
TRBJ2-2 TRBV7-9 TRBD2 ASSSRLASPSNTGELF
TRBJ2-7 TRBV4-1 - VSSQFQRDPQDEQY
TRBJ2-1 TRBV11-2 TRBD1 ASSPTGVHEQF
TRBJ1-1 TRBV24-1 - ATRGSWENTEAF
TRBJ1-2 TRBV6-2/TRBV6-3 - ASSYSPGLDYGYT
TRBJ2-5 TRBV29-1 - SVRQAQETQY
TRBJ2-7 TRBV30 - AWSPLGQPNYEQY
TRBJ2-7 TRBV5-6 - ASSLSGSTYEQY
TRBJ2-7 TRBV20-1 TRBD1 SADYGQGETYEQY
TRBJ1-5 TRBV12-5 - ASGLFQGYNQPQH
TRBJ2-6 TRBV7-3 TRBD1 ASSRGGQGKSGANVLT
TRBJ2-1 TRBV14 - ASSQALKTYNEQF
TRBJ1-6 TRBV19 - ASSSMTRGMNSPLH
TRBJ2-2 TRBV2 TRBD1 ASSWTGDAGELF
TRBJ1-5 TRBV20-1 - SARDSSGHNQPQH
TRBJ2-7 TRBV30 - AWSGREQY
TRBJ2-3 TRBV7-2 TRBD2 ASSFSRPTSGTVPDTQY
TRBJ2-1 TRBV7-9 TRBD1 ASSPRTGYNEQF
TRBJ2-3 TRBV2 TRBD2 ASSVPSGENVADTQY
TRBJ2-5 TRBV4-1 - ASSQVYLGGAETQY
TRBJ1-1 TRBV6-2/TRBV6-3 - ASSRGRSDTEAF
TRBJ2-1 TRBV3-1 - ASSQLAGAGDNEQF
TRBJ2-1 TRBV4-1 TRBD2 ASSQPTSDYYNEQF
TRBJ2-3 TRBV7-9 TRBD2 ASSLVASGSQVADTQY
TRBJ2-1 TRBV7-8 - ASSLGGVVMGSYNEQF
TRBJ1-5 TRBV27 TRBD1 ASSLLGGQGPPQH
TRBJ1-3 TRBV28 - ASKLGAGNTIY
TRBJ2-7 TRBV27 TRBD1 ASSITGTGGYEQY
TRBJ2-2 TRBV9 TRBD2 ASSVALAAASGDQTGELF